These 4 T cell receptor beta chains share one sample of origin, sequenced in a study of blood T cell repertoires in COVID-19 (dated by TCRdb to 2020 to 2021). Libraries were built with the immunoSEQ multiplex PCR assay. The clones in this table, taken by TCRdb from immuneACCESS, are in-frame only. Not every clone is retained; where verified, under half of the shortfall comes from an unresolved V gene, and the cause of the rest is unknown. For this sample the table gives about 68,000 clones, of which roughly 80% were detected only once. Roughly 41% of the sample lies in the top ten. Sequenced material: peripheral blood. The source of these receptors is an older man with acute or convalescent COVID-19.

The rearrangement joins TRBV19 to TRBJ1-1, with TRBD1 matching 8 bases. Per germline, CDR1 LNHDA and CDR2 SQIVND (reference sequence). The CDR3 consists of 13 residues. The V gene end was trimmed by 0 bases and the J gene end by 8 bases; junction bases not matched to a gene: 2. The CDR3 here is CASSIDRDREAFF. CDR3 bases: TGTGCCAGTAGTATAGACAGGGACAGGGAAGCTTTCTTT.

The rearrangement uses TRBV28 and TRBJ2-3; possibly TRBD1 for D (6 bases). The V gene's germline CDR1 is MDHEN and CDR2 SYDVKM. V was trimmed by 2 bases and J by 4 bases, leaving 10 bases between them. The CDR3 spans 14 residues. CDR3 in DNA: TGTGCCAGCAGTTTAAGGACAGTTCCAGATACGCAGTATTTT. It codes for CASSLRTVPDTQYF.

V and J are TRBV18 and TRBJ1-3; D is ambiguous. Trimming took off 2 bases at V and 0 bases at J, with 5 bases between the two ends. CDR1 and CDR2 from the germline V gene are KGHSH and LQKENI. CDR3 length: 14 amino acids. The CDR3 coding sequence is TGTGCCAGCTCACCATCAGTCTCTGGAAACACCATATATTTT. It yields the protein CASSPSVSGNTIYF.

The CDR3 region is CASSLQFDIQYF. DNA of the CDR3: TGTGCCAGCAGCTTACAGTTTGACATTCAGTACTTC. The J gene is TRBJ2-4, the V gene TRBV7-2, with D uncertain. The CDR3 is 12 amino acids. The germline CDR1 and CDR2 sequences are SGHTA and FQGNSA. The V end lost 2 bases, the J end lost 8 bases, and 7 bases lay between the germline ends.